This TCR beta chain originates from a study of blood T cell repertoires in COVID-19. Per the original methods: Reference gene primers were amplified, and this amplification served to estimate nucleated cell counts. Clones were sequenced by immunoSEQ multiplex PCR, and TCRdb holds only the in-frame ones, with some missing. The V and J calls and clone size are taken from that table; D and trimming were inferred from the DNA. The data hold approximately 200,000 clones, with 70% to 90% observed a single time. Looked up from germline, CDR1 is MNHEY and CDR2 is SMNVEV (reference sequence). The CDR3 loop spans 14 amino acids. V shed 0 bases and J shed 8 bases, with 13 bases lying between them.

This chain links TRBV27 with TRBJ1-2; a possible D gene is TRBD1 (6 bases). The sample taken for sequencing was PBMCs or T cells enriched from blood (not recorded which). The sequence came from a man aged 25-45 years who had recovered from COVID-19. Here the CDR3 DNA reads TGTGCCAGCAGTTTATCGGTACAGGGCGCCGGCTACACCTTC. Translated, it gives CASSLSVQGAGYTF.